Presented here are 16 T cell receptor beta chains from one specimen sequenced in a study of cytomegalovirus exposure and HLA in healthy donors. Amplification used 60 Vbeta primers and 13 Jbeta primers. Repertoires were generated with immunoSEQ multiplex PCR, while TCRdb's copy carries only in-frame clones and drops some. This table has some 130,000 clones, 80% appearing once. Sequenced material: PBMCs. The receptors come from a male donor in good health and CMV-seronegative.

The chain has TRBV5-8 and TRBJ2-7; TRBD1 matches 10 bases. The CDR3 covers 15 residues. CDR1 and CDR2 from the germline V gene are SGHTS and YDEGEE. J gave up 5 bases and V 4 bases, and 9 bases lay outside the gene matches. The CDR3 DNA reads as TGTGCCAGCAGCCACCGGACAGGGGGATCGGACGAGCAGTACTTC. Protein: CASSHRTGGSDEQYF.

The J gene is TRBJ2-7, the V gene TRBV30; 15 bases line up with TRBD2. J was trimmed by 2 bases and V by 2 bases; bases with no gene match: 1. From germline, CDR1 is GTSNPN and CDR2 SVGIG (reference sequence). The CDR3 length is 15 residues. The CDR3 DNA reads TGTGCCTGGAGTCGGACTAGCGGGGGGGCCTACGAGCAGTACTTC. Amino acid sequence: CAWSRTSGGAYEQYF.

V usage is TRBV9 and J usage is TRBJ1-1; D is ambiguous. The CDR3 sequence is 16 residues long. Germline lookup yields CDR1 SGDLS and CDR2 YYNGEE. V shed 0 bases and J shed 0 bases, with 12 bases lying between them. CDR3 region: CASSVGSSLMNTEAFF. The CDR3 DNA is TGTGCCAGCAGCGTAGGTAGCAGCCTGATGAACACTGAAGCTTTCTTT.

This clone was recorded only once. The chain recombines TRBV30 with TRBJ1-2, with D perhaps matching TRBD1 (6 bases). Trimming removed 5 bases at V and 5 bases at J, with 15 bases between. The CDR3 loop spans 13 amino acids. Looked up from germline, CDR1 is GTSNPN and CDR2 is SVGIG (reference sequence). CDR3 coding DNA: TGTGCCTGGGATAGGGGGTTGAGTTATGGCTACACCTTC. This encodes CAWDRGLSYGYTF.

This clone was recorded once. This chain uses TRBV5-1 with TRBJ2-1; D gene ambiguous. The germline gives CDR1 SGHRS, CDR2 YFSETQ. The V gene lost 3 bases and the J gene lost 8 bases, with 9 bases spanning the gap. The CDR3 consists of 12 residues. For the CDR3, the DNA is TGCGCCAGCAGCTCCGTCAACTATGAGCAGTTCTTC. Amino acid sequence: CASSSVNYEQFF.

The CDR3 loop is CASSLTGATDTQYF. The DNA for the CDR3 is TGTGCCAGCAGTCTGACAGGGGCCACAGATACGCAGTATTTT. The chain is built from TRBV11-2 and TRBJ2-3; 8 positions agree with TRBD1. The CDR3 runs 14 residues. V lost 6 bases to trimming and J lost 2 bases; unmatched junction nucleotides: 4. Looked up from germline, CDR1 is SGHAT and CDR2 is FQNNGV. The full variable domain, its missing parts supplied by reference TRBV11-2 and TRBJ2-3, is EAGVAQSPRYKIIEKRQSVAFWCNPISGHATLYWYQQILGQGPKLLIQFQNNGVVDDSQLPKDRFSAERLKGVDSTLKIQPAKLEDSAVYLCASSLTGATDTQYFGPGTRLTVL.

On this clone: One end of the junction varies from germline; a read error may be responsible. CDR3 bases: TGTTCCAGCAGCTCAGAACACAGGGGGCGTAATGGGCAGTACTTC. It translates to CSSSSEHRGRNGQYF. J is TRBJ2-7 and V is TRBV7-9, with TRBD1 identical over 9 bases. In germline, CDR1 is SEHNR, CDR2 FQNEAQ (reference sequence). CDR3 length: 15 residues.

This chain's CDR3 is CATSRDGQAEAFF. The CDR3 DNA reads as TGTGCCACCAGCAGAGATGGTCAGGCGGAAGCTTTCTTT. The chain employs TRBV15 and TRBJ1-1, with D unresolved. Looked up from germline, CDR1 is LNHNV and CDR2 is YYDKDF (reference sequence). CDR3 size: 13 residues. With 0 bases removed from V and 8 bases from J, the gap between germline ends came to 10 bases.

This chain joins TRBV23-1 and TRBJ2-1; a possible D gene is TRBD1 (5 bases). TRBV23-1 is an ORF, and what it does is uncertain. This CDR3 is built from 10 residues. The germline V and J ends were trimmed by 8 bases and 15 bases, with 14 bases remaining between them. The CDR3 protein is CASLVGALFF. The CDR3, as DNA: TGCGCCAGCCTGGTTGGGGCGCTGTTCTTC.

This chain links TRBV28 with TRBJ1-5; D remains ambiguous. Trimming stripped 3 bases from V and 6 bases from J, with 6 bases between. Germline V gene lookup returns CDR1 MDHEN and CDR2 SYDVKM. This CDR3 region has 12 residues. CDR3 region: CASSFGGQPQHF. Written as DNA, the CDR3 is TGTGCCAGCAGTTTTGGAGGTCAGCCCCAGCATTTT.

J is TRBJ2-7 and V is TRBV14, with 7 bases that match TRBD1. This CDR3 spans 15 amino acids. The ends lost 1 base at V and 3 bases at J; junction bases unmatched: 6. Germline lookup yields CDR1 SGHDN and CDR2 FVKESK. The CDR3 is CASSQGRTGVYEQYF. DNA of the CDR3: TGTGCCAGCAGCCAAGGGCGGACAGGAGTCTACGAGCAGTACTTC.

About this clone: The junction does not match germline at one end; this may be a read error. J is TRBJ1-2 and V is TRBV7-9, with no clear D. The CDR3 consists of 16 residues. Looked up from germline, CDR1 is SEHNR and CDR2 is FQNEAQ (reference sequence). The CDR3 DNA sequence: TGTTCCAGCAGATCCGGGTCTAAGCCCCTAAACTATGGCTACACCTTC. It codes for CSSRSGSKPLNYGYTF.

The chain has TRBV18 and TRBJ2-7; 10 positions match TRBD2. The CDR3 has 18 residues. V gave up 3 bases and J gave up 6 bases; unmatched junction bases: 17. The germline gives CDR1 KGHSH, CDR2 LQKENI. CDR3 sequence reads: CASSPRMSVGLAGAEQYF. DNA of the CDR3: TGTGCCAGCTCACCCAGGATGTCGGTTGGTCTAGCGGGAGCCGAGCAGTACTTC.

This clone came up once. The chain employs TRBV28 and TRBJ2-5, with D perhaps TRBD1 (5 bases). The J call may be wrong; the DNA end is better matched by TRBJ2-7. The length of the CDR3 is 13 residues. CDR1 and CDR2 from the germline V gene are MDHEN and SYDVKM. CDR3 DNA: TGTGCCAGCAGTTTCTTAGGGGCCTACGAGCAGTACTTC. Translating gives CASSFLGAYEQYF.

The CDR3 region has the DNA TGCGCCAGCAGCCAAGATTGGCAGAATTATAATTCACCCCTCCACTTT. Translation: CASSQDWQNYNSPLHF. The chain couples TRBV4-3 to TRBJ1-6; D gene unclear. There are 16 residues in the CDR3. Germline assignment: CDR1 LGHNA and CDR2 YSLEER. With 0 bases removed from V and 4 bases from J, the gap between germline ends came to 10 bases.

V is TRBV5-1 and J is TRBJ1-2; 9 positions agree with TRBD1. CDR3 length: 14 residues. CDR1 is SGHRS and CDR2 is YFSETQ in the germline V gene. With V trimmed by 0 bases and J by 7 bases, 4 bases remained unmatched. The CDR3 is CASSLEGGQGGYTF. The DNA for the CDR3 is TGCGCCAGCAGCTTGGAAGGGGGACAGGGTGGCTACACCTTC.